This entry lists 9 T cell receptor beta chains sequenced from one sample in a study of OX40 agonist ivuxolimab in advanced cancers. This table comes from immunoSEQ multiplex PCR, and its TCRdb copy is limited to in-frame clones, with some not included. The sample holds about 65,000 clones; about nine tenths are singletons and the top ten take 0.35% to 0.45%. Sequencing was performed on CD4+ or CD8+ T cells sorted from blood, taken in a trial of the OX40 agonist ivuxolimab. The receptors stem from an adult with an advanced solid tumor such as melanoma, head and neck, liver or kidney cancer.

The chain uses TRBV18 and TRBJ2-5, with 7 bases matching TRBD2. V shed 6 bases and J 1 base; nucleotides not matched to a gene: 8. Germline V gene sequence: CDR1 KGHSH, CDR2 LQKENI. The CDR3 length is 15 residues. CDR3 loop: CASSPGGGGQETQYF. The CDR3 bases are TGTGCCAGCTCCCCGGGTGGCGGGGGCCAAGAGACCCAGTACTTC.

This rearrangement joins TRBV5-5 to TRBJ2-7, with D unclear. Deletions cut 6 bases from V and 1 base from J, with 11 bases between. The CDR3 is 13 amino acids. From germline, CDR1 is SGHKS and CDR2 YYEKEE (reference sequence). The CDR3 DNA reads TGTGCCAGCACATTTTTTGGGTCCTACGAGCAGTACTTC. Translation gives CASTFFGSYEQYF.

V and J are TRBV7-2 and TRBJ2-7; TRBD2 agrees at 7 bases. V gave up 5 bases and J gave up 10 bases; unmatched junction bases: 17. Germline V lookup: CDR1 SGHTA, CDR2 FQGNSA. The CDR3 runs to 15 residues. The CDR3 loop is CASSLQGTGGREQYF. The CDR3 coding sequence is TGTGCCAGCAGCCTCCAGGGTACGGGGGGAAGGGAACAGTACTTC. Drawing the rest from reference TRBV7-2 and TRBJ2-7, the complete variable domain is GAGVSQSPSNKVTEKGKDVELRCDPISGHTALYWYRQSLGQGLEFLIYFQGNSAPDKSGLPSDRFSAERTGGSVSTLTIQRTQQEDSAVYLCASSLQGTGGREQYFGPGTRLTVT.

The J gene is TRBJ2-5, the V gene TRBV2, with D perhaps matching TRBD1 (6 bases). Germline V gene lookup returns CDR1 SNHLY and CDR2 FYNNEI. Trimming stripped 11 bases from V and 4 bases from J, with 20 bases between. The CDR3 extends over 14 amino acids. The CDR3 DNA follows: TGTGCCGTCCAAGGGCAGGGGCGAGGAGAGACCCAGTACTTC. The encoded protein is CAVQGQGRGETQYF.

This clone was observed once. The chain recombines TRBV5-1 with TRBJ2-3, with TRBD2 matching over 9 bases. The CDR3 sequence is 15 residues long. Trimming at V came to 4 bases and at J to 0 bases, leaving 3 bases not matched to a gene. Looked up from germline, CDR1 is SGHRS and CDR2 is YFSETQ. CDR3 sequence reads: CASSAAGGSTDTQYF. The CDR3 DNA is TGCGCCAGCAGCGCTGCGGGGGGGAGCACAGATACGCAGTATTTT.

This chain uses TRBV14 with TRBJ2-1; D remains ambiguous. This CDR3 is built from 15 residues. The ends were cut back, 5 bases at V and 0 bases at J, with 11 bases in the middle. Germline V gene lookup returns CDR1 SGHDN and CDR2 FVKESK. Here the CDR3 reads CASSESTSSYNEQFF. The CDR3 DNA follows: TGTGCCAGCAGCGAAAGCACCAGCTCCTACAATGAGCAGTTCTTC.

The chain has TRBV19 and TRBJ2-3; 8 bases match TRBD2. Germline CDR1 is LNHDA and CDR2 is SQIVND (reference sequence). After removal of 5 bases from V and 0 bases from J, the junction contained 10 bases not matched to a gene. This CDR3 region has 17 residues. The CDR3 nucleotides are TGTGCCAGTAGTCCACTGAGCGGGGGCCGAAGCACAGATACGCAGTATTTT. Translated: CASSPLSGGRSTDTQYF.

As DNA, the CDR3 is TGTGCCACCAGCACCACAGGGGGTTGGGGAAACATTCAGTACTTC. Translated, it gives CATSTTGGWGNIQYF. This chain joins TRBV15 and TRBJ2-4; 8 positions agree with TRBD1. V lost 4 bases and J lost 6; bases outside the gene matches: 8. Germline V gene data show CDR1 as LNHNV and CDR2 as YYDKDF (reference sequence). CDR3 length equals 15 residues.

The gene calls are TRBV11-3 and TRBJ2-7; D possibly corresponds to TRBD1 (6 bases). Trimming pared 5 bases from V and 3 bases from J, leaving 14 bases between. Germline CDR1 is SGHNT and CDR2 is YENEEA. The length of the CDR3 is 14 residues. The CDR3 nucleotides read TGTGCCAGCAGCCCCACCGGGACAAACTACGAGCAGTACTTC. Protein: CASSPTGTNYEQYF.